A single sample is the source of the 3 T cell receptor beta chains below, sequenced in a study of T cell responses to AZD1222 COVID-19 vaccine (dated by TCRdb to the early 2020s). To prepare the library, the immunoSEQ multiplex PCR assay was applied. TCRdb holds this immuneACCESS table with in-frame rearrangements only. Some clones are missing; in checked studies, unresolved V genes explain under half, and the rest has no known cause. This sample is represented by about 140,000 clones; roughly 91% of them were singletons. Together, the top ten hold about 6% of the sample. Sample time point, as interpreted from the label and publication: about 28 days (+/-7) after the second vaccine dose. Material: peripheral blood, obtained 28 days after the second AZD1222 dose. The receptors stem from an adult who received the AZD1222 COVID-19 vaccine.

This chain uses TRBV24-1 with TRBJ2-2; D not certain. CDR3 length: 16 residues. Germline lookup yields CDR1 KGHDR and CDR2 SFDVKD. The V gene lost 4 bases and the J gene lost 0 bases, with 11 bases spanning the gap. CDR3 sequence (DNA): TGTGCCACCAGTGACCCCGTTAGGGCGAACACCGGGGAGCTGTTTTTT. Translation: CATSDPVRANTGELFF.

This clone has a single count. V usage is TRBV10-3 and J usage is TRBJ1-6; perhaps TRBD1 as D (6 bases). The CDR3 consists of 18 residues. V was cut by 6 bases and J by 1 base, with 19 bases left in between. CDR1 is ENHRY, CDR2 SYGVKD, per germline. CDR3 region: CAIRGGAMGRSYNSPLHF. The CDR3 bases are TGTGCCATCAGGGGGGGCGCAATGGGGAGGTCCTATAATTCACCCCTCCACTTT.

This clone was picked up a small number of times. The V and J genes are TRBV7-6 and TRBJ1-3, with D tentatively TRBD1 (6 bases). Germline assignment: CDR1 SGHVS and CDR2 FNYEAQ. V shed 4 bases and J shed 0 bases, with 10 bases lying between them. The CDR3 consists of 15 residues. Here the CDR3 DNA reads TGTGCCAGCAGCTCAGGACAGTTCTCTGGAAACACCATATATTTT. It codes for CASSSGQFSGNTIYF.